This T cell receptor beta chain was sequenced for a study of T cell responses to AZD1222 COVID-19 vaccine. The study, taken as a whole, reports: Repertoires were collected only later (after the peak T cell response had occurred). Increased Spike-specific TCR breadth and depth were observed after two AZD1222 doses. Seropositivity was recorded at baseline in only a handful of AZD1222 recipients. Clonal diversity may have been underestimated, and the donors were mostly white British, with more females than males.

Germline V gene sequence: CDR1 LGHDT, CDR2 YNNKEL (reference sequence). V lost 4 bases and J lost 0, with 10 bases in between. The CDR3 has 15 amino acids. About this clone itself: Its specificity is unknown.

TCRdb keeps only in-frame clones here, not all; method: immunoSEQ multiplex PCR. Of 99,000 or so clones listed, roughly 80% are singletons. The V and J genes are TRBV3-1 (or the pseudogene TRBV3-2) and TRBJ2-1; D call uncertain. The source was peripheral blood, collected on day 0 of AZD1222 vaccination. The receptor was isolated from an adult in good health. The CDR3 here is CASSPYVSSYNEQFF. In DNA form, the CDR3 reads TGTGCCAGCAGCCCCTACGTGAGCTCCTACAATGAGCAGTTCTTC.